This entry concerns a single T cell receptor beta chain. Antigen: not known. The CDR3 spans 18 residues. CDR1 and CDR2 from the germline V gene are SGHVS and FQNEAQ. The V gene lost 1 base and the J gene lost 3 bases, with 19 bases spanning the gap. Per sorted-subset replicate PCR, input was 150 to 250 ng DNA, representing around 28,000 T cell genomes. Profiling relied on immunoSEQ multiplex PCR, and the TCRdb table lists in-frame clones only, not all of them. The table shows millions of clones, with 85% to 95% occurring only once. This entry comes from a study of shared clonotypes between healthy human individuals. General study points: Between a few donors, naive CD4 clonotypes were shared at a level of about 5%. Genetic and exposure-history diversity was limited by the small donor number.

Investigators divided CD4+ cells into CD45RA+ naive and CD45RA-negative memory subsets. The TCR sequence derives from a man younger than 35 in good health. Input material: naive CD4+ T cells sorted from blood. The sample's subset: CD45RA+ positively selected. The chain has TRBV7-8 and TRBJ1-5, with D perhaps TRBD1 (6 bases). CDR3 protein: CASSLEGVAVTINQPQHF. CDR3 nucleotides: TGTGCCAGCAGCTTAGAGGGGGTGGCCGTAACTATCAATCAGCCCCAGCATTTT.